This TCR beta chain was sequenced for a study of T cells after posttransplantation cyclophosphamide. The study, taken as a whole, reports: TRB overlap between skin or GI tissue T cells and blood was limited.

The table came from immunoSEQ multiplex PCR; TCRdb's copy has only in-frame clones and leaves some out. The data show 30,000 or so clones, with none appearing a single time. This clone was seen many times. The target antigen is unknown. Germline V gene sequence: CDR1 SGHDT, CDR2 YYEEEE. The CDR3 totals 13 residues. Trimming cost V 5 bases and J 7 bases; bases outside gene matches: 6. This clonotype was sampled from a woman in her 30s in good health and a related stem cell transplant donor. The sequencing sample was made of PBMCs. The rearrangement joins TRBV5-6 to TRBJ1-2, with TRBD1 matching over 9 bases. The CDR3 loop is CASRLGQGPGYTF. The CDR3 nucleotides read TGTGCCAGCAGACTGGGACAGGGTCCTGGCTACACCTTC.